This T cell receptor beta chain originates from a study of cytomegalovirus exposure and HLA in healthy donors. Assay: immunoSEQ multiplex PCR; the TCRdb copy retains only in-frame clones and omits some. The table has 200,000 to 250,000 clones, 75% to 95% seen once. The V and J ends lost 2 bases and 6 bases, in that order; junction bases with no gene match: 2. There are 13 residues in the CDR3. Germline V gives CDR1 SGHDT, CDR2 YYEEEE. This sequence originates from a woman in her late teens or twenties in good health and CMV-seronegative. The sequenced sample consisted of PBMCs. The chain employs TRBV5-6 and TRBJ2-7; 10 bases agree with TRBD1. The CDR3 region is CASSLDRGREQYF. CDR3 bases: TGTGCCAGCAGCTTAGACAGGGGGCGCGAGCAGTACTTC.